The 13 T cell receptor beta chains presented below share a single source sample, sequenced in a study of blood T cell repertoires in COVID-19. Repertoires were generated with immunoSEQ multiplex PCR, while TCRdb's copy carries only in-frame clones and drops some. The sample includes approximately 150,000 clones, about 90% of them seen just once. Sample: peripheral blood. The receptors come from a man aged 55 to 70 with active or convalescent COVID-19.

This chain connects TRBV5-1 to TRBJ2-7, with 7 bases lining up with TRBD1. This CDR3 has 15 amino acids. Germline V gene sequence: CDR1 SGHRS, CDR2 YFSETQ. V lost 3 bases, J lost 2 bases, and 8 bases stayed unmatched. The CDR3 protein is CASSSPGQTPYEQYF. The DNA for the CDR3 is TGCGCCAGCAGCTCTCCGGGACAGACCCCCTACGAGCAGTACTTC.

The chain employs TRBV4-2 and TRBJ2-1; TRBD2 matches at 8 bases. Trimming removed 6 bases from V and 0 bases from J; junction bases left unmatched: 4. Germline V CDR1 and CDR2: LGHNA, YNFKEQ. The CDR3 runs 15 residues. CDR3 coding DNA: TGTGCCAGCAGACACAGCGGGAGCTCCTACAATGAGCAGTTCTTC. This translates into CASRHSGSSYNEQFF.

The chain joins TRBV9 to TRBJ1-3; the match to TRBD1 covers 8 bases. The J segment lost 0 bases and the V segment lost 2 bases, leaving 7 bases of the junction unmatched. This CDR3 spans 17 amino acids. CDR1 is SGDLS and CDR2 is YYNGEE in the germline V gene. The CDR3 is CASSVGQGVASGNTIYF. DNA for the CDR3: TGTGCCAGCAGCGTTGGACAGGGAGTTGCCTCTGGAAACACCATATATTTT.

V usage is TRBV11-2 and J usage is TRBJ1-3, with D possibly TRBD1 on 6 matching bases. The CDR3 length is 15 residues. The V and J ends lost 4 bases and 7 bases respectively, with 17 bases between them. Germline assignment: CDR1 SGHAT and CDR2 FQNNGV. CDR3 sequence (DNA): TGTGCCAGCAGCTCTACCCCCGGGGGGCCCAACACCATATATTTT. Its protein is CASSSTPGGPNTIYF.

The genes are TRBV30 and TRBJ2-2; D may be TRBD1 (5 bases). CDR1 and CDR2 (germline): GTSNPN, SVGIG (reference sequence). V was shortened by 3 bases and J by 1 base, with 9 bases between the two germline ends. The CDR3 runs 14 residues. In DNA, the CDR3 is TGTGCCTGGAGCATGACAGTGAACACCGGGGAGCTGTTTTTT. Translating gives CAWSMTVNTGELFF.

The chain links TRBV7-9 to TRBJ2-3, with 12 bases fitting TRBD2. J lost 6 bases, V lost 5 bases, and 9 bases had no gene match. This CDR3 contains 16 residues. Germline loops: CDR1 SEHNR, CDR2 FQNEAQ (reference sequence). CDR3 residues: CASSPRTSGKSDTQYF. The CDR3 DNA reads TGTGCCAGCAGCCCTCGGACTAGCGGGAAATCGGATACGCAGTATTTT.

The CDR3 DNA follows: TGTGCCAGTAGGGACGACAGGGGAGGCAATCAGCCCCAGCATTTT. Translating gives CASRDDRGGNQPQHF. The chain links TRBV19 to TRBJ1-5, with TRBD1 matching over 8 bases. Germline CDR1 and CDR2: LNHDA and SQIVND (reference sequence). J was trimmed by 2 bases and V by 6 bases; bases with no gene match: 6. The CDR3 contains 15 residues.

This chain joins TRBV7-2 and TRBJ1-1, with D tentatively TRBD1 (6 bases). Trimming removed 6 bases from V and 6 bases from J, with 11 bases in between. The germline V gene has CDR1 SGHTA and CDR2 FQGNSA. The CDR3 has 12 amino acids. The CDR3 protein is CASSRTEPEAFF. The DNA for the CDR3 is TGTGCCAGCAGTCGGACAGAACCTGAAGCTTTCTTT.

V and J are TRBV7-9 and TRBJ1-1, with 7 nucleotides matching TRBD1. This CDR3 contains 14 residues. The V gene's germline CDR1 is SEHNR and CDR2 FQNEAQ (reference sequence). V lost 2 bases and J lost 6; bases outside the gene matches: 6. The CDR3 nucleotides read TGTGCCAGCAGCTTATCAGGGGGAAAGGCTGAAGCTTTCTTT. Translation: CASSLSGGKAEAFF.

This rearrangement joins TRBV7-9 to TRBJ1-1, with TRBD1 matching 9 bases. Losses at the gene ends were 5 bases for V and 0 bases for J; bases not matched to a gene: 10. This CDR3 comprises 17 residues. Germline-derived CDR1 and CDR2 are SEHNR and FQNEAQ (reference sequence). The CDR3 reads CASSPTGGSFMNTEAFF. CDR3 nucleotides: TGTGCCAGCAGCCCGACAGGGGGTTCCTTTATGAACACTGAAGCTTTCTTT.

The rearrangement uses TRBV18 and TRBJ2-1; weak D call: TRBD1 (5 bases). V was clipped by 1 base and J by 9 bases, with 7 bases between them. Germline CDR1 reads KGHSH; CDR2 reads LQKENI. The CDR3 contains 12 residues. The CDR3 loop reads CASSPLGPEQFF. Here the CDR3 DNA reads TGTGCCAGCTCACCACTGGGGCCTGAGCAGTTCTTC. The entire variable domain, with the rest obtained from reference TRBV18 and TRBJ2-1, is as follows: NAGVMQNPRHLVRRRGQEARLRCSPMKGHSHVYWYRQLPEEGLKFMVYLQKENIIDESGMPKERFSAEFPKEGPSILRIQQVVRGDSAAYFCASSPLGPEQFFGPGTRLTVL.

This clone was seen only a few times. This chain connects TRBV20-1 to TRBJ1-1, with D unclear. Trimming removed 3 bases at V and 3 bases at J, with 8 bases between. The CDR3 extends over 12 amino acids. CDR1 and CDR2 from the germline V gene are DFQATT and SNEGSKA (reference sequence). This CDR3 reads CSASPLYTEAFF. The CDR3, as DNA: TGCAGTGCTAGTCCCCTCTACACTGAAGCTTTCTTT.

This chain joins TRBV5-1 and TRBJ1-5, with 9 bases matching TRBD1. The germline V gene encodes CDR1 SGHRS and CDR2 YFSETQ. J was trimmed by 1 base and V by 4 bases; bases with no gene match: 3. CDR3 length equals 15 residues. This CDR3 reads CASSPGQGSNQPQHF. DNA of the CDR3: TGCGCCAGCAGCCCCGGACAGGGGAGCAATCAGCCCCAGCATTTT.